This T cell receptor (beta chain) was documented in a study of PD-L1 blockade in urothelial cancer. As for the study in general: As for prior chemotherapy regimens, patients had received 0 to 3. Typically, measured as a median, blood samples had 141,255 T cells.

Noted time point: pretreatment peripheral blood. The cohort comprised individuals with locally advanced or metastatic urothelial carcinoma. Each PCR reaction had synthetic TCR analog templates spiked into it. The assay was immunoSEQ multiplex PCR, and TCRdb's table has in-frame clones only and misses some. Here the sample spans around 63,000 clones, 80% to 90% being singletons. Germline CDR1 and CDR2: MNHEY and SMNVEV (reference sequence). V was clipped by 5 bases and J by 2 bases; unmatched bases: 3. The CDR3 extends over 14 amino acids. This rearrangement joins TRBV27 to TRBJ1-1; 9 nucleotides match TRBD1. The source of this sequence is a man between 65 and 85 years old with urothelial cancer. Specimen: PBMCs, collected around atezolizumab (anti-PD-L1) treatment. CDR3 DNA: TGTGCCAGCAGTCGGACAGGGGATAACACTGAAGCTTTCTTT. It yields the protein CASSRTGDNTEAFF.